The 25 T cell receptor beta chains listed next were all sequenced from one sample in a study of CD8 T cells in ankylosing spondylitis (dated by TCRdb to about 2017). What the work shows at the level of the full study, not this receptor alone: Blood from ankylosing spondylitis patients appeared to be characterized by a TCR beta motif made up of under ten highly homologous amino acid variants.

Library preparation used 5' RACE. Sequencing used an Illumina HiSeq 2500. TCRdb applied fastp at Q25 and MiXCR to the public reads, then kept only in-frame beta chains. Every distinct CDR3 protein forms one entry, paired with its most common genes and DNA. This sample is represented by roughly 370,000 distinct CDR3 sequences; around 22% of them were singletons. The top ten clones comprise approximately 15% of the sample. For these receptors, no antigen is known. The sequencing sample was made of blood, either unsorted or a sorted T cell fraction (not recorded which). These receptors originate from a male donor with ankylosing spondylitis.

This clonotype was seen a handful of times. The J gene is TRBJ2-1, the V gene TRBV6-2 or TRBV6-3, with D maybe TRBD2 (6 bases). Between the trimmed V and J ends, which lost 1 base and 3 bases, there was a span of 13 bases. The CDR3 has 16 amino acids. The germline V gene encodes CDR1 MNHEY and CDR2 SVGEGT. The CDR3 sequence: CASSYLGGMVYNEQFF. Written as DNA, the CDR3 is TGTGCCAGCAGTTACTTGGGCGGGATGGTCTACAATGAGCAGTTCTTC.

This clonotype appeared a few times. This chain links TRBV14 with TRBJ2-1, with 7 positions matching TRBD2. In germline, CDR1 is SGHDN, CDR2 FVKESK. This CDR3 contains 17 residues. V trimming: 3 bases; J trimming: 0 bases; junction bases outside the gene matches: 8. The CDR3 DNA reads as TGTGCCAGCAGCCACCGTGGGGGAGGGCGCTCCTACAATGAGCAGTTCTTC. Its protein is CASSHRGGGRSYNEQFF.

The V gene is TRBV14, the J gene TRBJ2-1; 11 bases fit TRBD2. Per germline, CDR1 SGHDN and CDR2 FVKESK. This CDR3 spans 13 amino acids. V shed 0 bases, J shed 15 bases, and the junction held 4 bases outside the gene matches. The CDR3 here is CASSQDRLAGLFF. The CDR3 DNA is TGTGCCAGCAGCCAAGATCGACTAGCGGGACTGTTCTTC. Full variable domain (missing parts from reference TRBV14 and TRBJ2-1): EAGVTQFPSHSVIEKGQTVTLRCDPISGHDNLYWYRRVMGKEIKFLLHFVKESKQDESGMPNNRFLAERTGGTYSTLKVQPAELEDSGVYFCASSQDRLAGLFFGPGTRLTVL.

This clonotype was seen only a few times. This chain connects TRBV29-1 to TRBJ2-7; D perhaps matches TRBD2 (6 bases). The CDR3 totals 13 residues. Germline CDR1 is SQVTM and CDR2 is ANQGSEA. Trimming pared 4 bases from V and 3 bases from J, leaving 13 bases between. The CDR3, as DNA: TGCAGCGTTGTCGTGGGAGGAAACTACGAGCAGTACTTC. Residues: CSVVVGGNYEQYF.

This clonotype came up a few times. The J gene is TRBJ2-1, the V gene TRBV5-1; no reliable D call. The CDR3 has 14 residues. The V gene lost 4 bases and the J gene lost 5 bases, with 13 bases spanning the gap. CDR1 SGHRS and CDR2 YFSETQ come from the germline V gene. The CDR3 coding sequence is TGCGCCAGCAGCCTGCCCTTGGGAAACAATGAGCAGTTCTTC. Translation: CASSLPLGNNEQFF.

This chain links TRBV20-1 with TRBJ1-1; D uncertain. This CDR3 is built from 12 residues. V lost 4 bases, J lost 6 bases, and 12 bases lay in between. CDR1 is DFQATT and CDR2 is SNEGSKA in the germline V gene (reference sequence). The CDR3 is CSAIEGVPEAFF. The CDR3, as DNA: TGCAGTGCTATAGAGGGAGTGCCTGAAGCTTTCTTT.

This clonotype was found a few times. The V call is TRBV6-4, the J call TRBJ2-2; D possibly corresponds to TRBD1 (6 bases). Trimming pared 5 bases from V and 5 bases from J, leaving 12 bases between. The CDR3 runs to 14 residues. Germline CDR1 and CDR2: MRHNA and SNTAGT. The CDR3 DNA is TGTGCCAGCAGTTACAGGGTAGGAACCGGGGAGCTGTTTTTT. This codes for CASSYRVGTGELFF.

The rearrangement uses TRBV28 and TRBJ2-7, with TRBD1 matching 7 bases. This CDR3 region has 14 residues. V lost 4 bases, J lost 3 bases, and 6 bases stayed unmatched. Germline CDR1 reads MDHEN; CDR2 reads SYDVKM. In nucleotides, the CDR3 is TGTGCCAGCAGTTCAGGGACAGTTCGCTACGAGCAGTACTTC. Its translation is CASSSGTVRYEQYF.

This clonotype has only a few counts. The chain is built from TRBV2 and TRBJ1-5; possibly TRBD1 for D (6 bases). Germline V gene sequence: CDR1 SNHLY, CDR2 FYNNEI. This CDR3 has 14 residues. V shed 7 bases and J shed 0 bases, with 10 bases lying between them. The DNA of the CDR3 is TGTGCCAGCAAGGGGGAACCTAGCAATCAGCCCCAGCATTTT. It specifies CASKGEPSNQPQHF.

The rearrangement uses TRBV29-1 and TRBJ2-3, with TRBD2 matching 10 bases. Germline CDR1 is SQVTM and CDR2 is ANQGSEA. Trimming cost V 7 bases and J 9 bases; bases outside gene matches: 13. The CDR3 has 14 residues. The CDR3 region is CSAGGLAGEATQYF. The DNA for the CDR3 is TGCAGCGCCGGGGGTCTAGCGGGAGAGGCCACGCAGTATTTT.

There are a few counts of this clonotype. The J gene is TRBJ2-5, the V gene TRBV4-1; 9 bases are a match to TRBD2. This CDR3 spans 17 amino acids. Losses at the gene ends were 3 bases for V and 1 base for J; bases not matched to a gene: 9. Germline loops: CDR1 MGHRA, CDR2 YSYEKL. The CDR3 spells CASSHPRREGRQETQYF. The CDR3 nucleotides read TGCGCCAGCAGCCACCCCCGGCGGGAGGGCCGCCAAGAGACCCAGTACTTC.

The chain combines TRBV7-3 with TRBJ2-2; D is possibly TRBD2 (5 bases). Germline V gene sequence: CDR1 SGHTA, CDR2 FQGTGA. This CDR3 spans 16 amino acids. Trimming shortened V by 1 base and J by 3 bases, and 12 bases separated the two germline ends. The DNA of the CDR3 is TGTGCCAGCAGCTTAAGGGTGGGAGACTACACCGGGGAGCTGTTTTTT. Its translation: CASSLRVGDYTGELFF.

This clonotype turned up a few times. This chain joins TRBV3-1 and TRBJ1-4; TRBD1 might be the D (6 bases). The ends were cut back, 1 base at V and 5 bases at J, with 11 bases in the middle. CDR3 length: 15 residues. In germline, CDR1 is LGHDT, CDR2 YNNKEL (reference sequence). The DNA of the CDR3 is TGTGCCAGCAGCCAAGGAGTCAGGGGAAATGAAAAACTGTTTTTT. Its protein product is CASSQGVRGNEKLFF.

This clonotype was recorded at least ten times. The chain employs TRBV29-1 and TRBJ2-3; tentatively, D is TRBD2 (5 bases). The CDR3 runs to 13 residues. Germline V gives CDR1 SQVTM, CDR2 ANQGSEA. V lost 0 bases and J 11 bases, leaving 15 bases between the germline ends. CDR3 bases: TGCAGCGTTGAAGATCGAGGGCCACGCAAGCAGTATTTT. It specifies CSVEDRGPRKQYF.

This chain links TRBV5-1 with TRBJ2-1; a weak D match, TRBD2 (5 bases). Looked up from germline, CDR1 is SGHRS and CDR2 is YFSETQ. Trimming stripped 0 bases from V and 7 bases from J, with 14 bases between. The CDR3 covers 15 residues. The CDR3 nucleotides are TGCGCCAGCAGCTTGGCCCAGATAGCGATAAATGAGCAGTTCTTC. Translated: CASSLAQIAINEQFF. The full variable domain, in which reference TRBV5-1 and TRBJ2-1 provide the parts outside the CDR3, is KAGVTQTPRYLIKTRGQQVTLSCSPISGHRSVSWYQQTPGQGLQFLFEYFSETQRNKGNFPGRFSGRQFSNSRSEMNVSTLELGDSALYLCASSLAQIAINEQFFGPGTRLTVL.

This clonotype came up a few times. The genes are TRBV9 and TRBJ2-3; 12 positions match TRBD2. Germline values: CDR1 SGDLS, CDR2 YYNGEE. V shed 0 bases and J 5 bases; nucleotides not matched to a gene: 10. The CDR3 is 18 amino acids. The CDR3 DNA reads TGTGCCAGCAGCGTAGAAGCAGTCCCGGGACTAGCGGGAGATACGCAGTATTTT. Its protein is CASSVEAVPGLAGDTQYF.

This clonotype was picked up many times. The rearrangement joins TRBV25-1 to TRBJ2-3, with D unresolved. The CDR3 spans 10 residues. Per germline, CDR1 MGHDK and CDR2 SYGVNS. Trimming stripped 2 bases from V and 7 bases from J, with 1 base between. The chain's CDR3 is CASSENTQYF. The CDR3 nucleotides read TGTGCCAGCAGTGAAAATACGCAGTATTTT.

The V gene is TRBV5-1, the J gene TRBJ1-2, with 9 nucleotides matching TRBD1. CDR3 size: 15 residues. The germline V gene encodes CDR1 SGHRS and CDR2 YFSETQ. V shed 4 bases, J shed 9 bases, and the junction held 13 bases outside the gene matches. Written as DNA, the CDR3 is TGCGCCAGCAGCAGTCTGACAGGGGGAAGTGGTAGCTACACCTTC. This codes for CASSSLTGGSGSYTF.

This chain joins TRBV15 and TRBJ2-1; possible D gene TRBD2, 5 bases. V lost 0 bases to trimming and J lost 5 bases, with 11 bases between them. The CDR3 length is 15 residues. CDR1 and CDR2 from the germline V gene are LNHNV and YYDKDF (reference sequence). The CDR3 reads CATSRDPGIHNEQFF. The CDR3 region has the DNA TGTGCCACCAGCAGAGATCCCGGGATCCACAATGAGCAGTTCTTC.

The chain carries TRBV27 and TRBJ2-5; 10 bases match TRBD1. The V segment lost 4 bases and the J segment 7 bases; nucleotides outside the gene matches: 9. The CDR3 contains 15 residues. CDR1 and CDR2 from the germline V gene are MNHEY and SMNVEV (reference sequence). For the CDR3, the DNA is TGTGCCAGCAGTTCTCCCTGGGACAGGGGAGGGACCCAGTACTTC. Translation: CASSSPWDRGGTQYF.

The table lists this clonotype with a few counts. The chain recombines TRBV29-1 with TRBJ2-7, with TRBD2 as a possible D gene (6 bases). Germline-derived CDR1 and CDR2 are SQVTM and ANQGSEA. The CDR3 totals 11 residues. Deletions cut 4 bases from V and 3 bases from J, with 7 bases between. The CDR3 nucleotides read TGCAGCGTTGCGGGAGTCTACGAGCAGTACTTC. It translates to CSVAGVYEQYF.

The chain links TRBV6-2 or TRBV6-3 to TRBJ2-2, with 12 bases aligning to TRBD2. The CDR3 has 17 amino acids. CDR1 and CDR2 (germline): MNHEY, SVGEGT. Trimming took 1 base from V and 2 from J; bases not matched to a gene: 2. CDR3 loop: CASSYLGLAGNTGELFF. CDR3 DNA sequence: TGTGCCAGCAGTTACTTAGGACTAGCGGGAAACACCGGGGAGCTGTTTTTT.

The chain is built from TRBV18 and TRBJ1-5, with D hard to call. Germline V gene lookup returns CDR1 KGHSH and CDR2 LQKENI. Trimming cost V 3 bases and J 2 bases, with 14 bases left between them. CDR3 length: 16 amino acids. CDR3 nucleotides: TGTGCCAGCTCACCTGTCCGGGCAGGCGGCAATCAGCCCCAGCATTTT. Translating gives CASSPVRAGGNQPQHF.

This clonotype was detected only a few times. The V and J genes are TRBV20-1 and TRBJ2-7; 7 positions match TRBD2. The germline CDR1 and CDR2 sequences are DFQATT and SNEGSKA (reference sequence). The ends lost 0 bases at V and 3 bases at J; junction bases unmatched: 8. This CDR3 has 15 residues. CDR3 sequence: CSAREGAGMGYEQYF. The CDR3 region has the DNA TGCAGTGCTAGAGAGGGAGCGGGAATGGGCTACGAGCAGTACTTC.

This clonotype has more than one count but fewer than ten. This chain uses TRBV7-9 with TRBJ2-5; 8 nucleotides match TRBD2. CDR3 length: 13 amino acids. The germline CDR1 and CDR2 sequences are SEHNR and FQNEAQ (reference sequence). The J segment lost 5 bases and the V segment lost 6 bases, leaving 5 bases of the junction unmatched. Written as DNA, the CDR3 is TGTGCCAGCAGTATAGCGGGGAGGGAGACCCAGTACTTC. Amino acids: CASSIAGRETQYF.